The T cell receptor beta chain described here comes from a study of early T cells in non-severe SARS-CoV-2 infection. Study-wide background: The study sequenced bulk RNA from unsorted whole blood, with chains unpaired. General observations from the study: Missing private and CD4 specificities, VDJdb matching favored anti-spike CD8 responses.

The germline CDR1 and CDR2 sequences are DFQATT and SNEGSKA (reference sequence). This CDR3 contains 14 residues. The junction had 3 bases not matched to a gene; V was cut back by 4 bases and J by 0 bases. Researchers tagged individual cDNA molecules with unique molecular identifiers. TCRdb re-called the 5' RACE reads with MiXCR, one entry per CDR3 protein. Of 50,000 to 75,000 distinct CDR3 sequences in the sample, approximately 9.2% were seen once. This clonotype has a handful of counts. Its antigen is still unknown. The sample was whole blood, taken at baseline. The J gene is TRBJ2-7, the V gene TRBV20-1; 10 nucleotides agree with TRBD1. This TCR was sampled from an adult who was a healthcare worker with PCR-confirmed SARS-CoV-2 infection or an uninfected control (not recorded which). CDR3 sequence (DNA): TGCAGTGCTAAAAGGACAGGGGGCTCCTACGAGCAGTACTTC. It translates to CSAKRTGGSYEQYF.